The source of this TCR beta chain is a study of OX40 agonist ivuxolimab in advanced cancers. Here immunoSEQ multiplex PCR was the method, and the copy in TCRdb shows in-frame clones only, minus some. The sample records over 10,000 clones, around 90% being singletons. This CDR3 comprises 18 residues. Trimming left V 7 bases short and J 0 bases short, with 25 bases between. Germline CDR1 and CDR2: LNHDA and SQIVND (reference sequence). This TCR derives from an adult with an advanced solid tumor such as melanoma, head and neck, liver or kidney cancer. This specimen consisted of CD4+ or CD8+ T cells sorted from blood, obtained in a trial of the OX40 agonist ivuxolimab. This sequence joins TRBV19 and TRBJ2-7; the D gene is possibly TRBD1 (5 bases). The CDR3 loop is CASTPSTALTPSSYEQYF. Here the CDR3 DNA reads TGTGCCAGTACCCCCTCGACAGCCTTAACGCCGAGCTCCTACGAGCAGTACTTC.